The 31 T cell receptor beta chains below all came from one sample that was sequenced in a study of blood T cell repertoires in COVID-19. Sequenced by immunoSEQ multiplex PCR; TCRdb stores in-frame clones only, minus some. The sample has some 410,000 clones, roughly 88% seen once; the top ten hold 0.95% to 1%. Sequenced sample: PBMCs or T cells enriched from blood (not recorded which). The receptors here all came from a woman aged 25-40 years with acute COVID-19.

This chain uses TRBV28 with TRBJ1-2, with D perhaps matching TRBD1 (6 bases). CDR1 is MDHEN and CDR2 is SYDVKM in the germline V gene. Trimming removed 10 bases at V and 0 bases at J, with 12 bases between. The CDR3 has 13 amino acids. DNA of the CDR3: TGTGCCACCTCGACAGGAGCTAACTATGGCTACACCTTC. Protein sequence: CATSTGANYGYTF.

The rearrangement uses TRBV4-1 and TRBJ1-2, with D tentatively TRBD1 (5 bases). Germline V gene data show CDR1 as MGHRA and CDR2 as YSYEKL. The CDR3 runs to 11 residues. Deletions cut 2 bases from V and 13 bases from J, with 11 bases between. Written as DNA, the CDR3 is TGCGCCAGCAGCCAAATGCGGGGCCTCACCTTC. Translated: CASSQMRGLTF.

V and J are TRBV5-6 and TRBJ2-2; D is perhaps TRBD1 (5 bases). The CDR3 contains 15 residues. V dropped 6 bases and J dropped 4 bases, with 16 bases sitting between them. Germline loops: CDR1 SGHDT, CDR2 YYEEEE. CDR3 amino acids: CASTNYRTLTGELFF. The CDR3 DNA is TGTGCCAGCACCAATTATCGGACACTCACCGGGGAGCTGTTTTTT. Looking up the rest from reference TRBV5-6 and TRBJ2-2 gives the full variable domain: DAGVTQSPTHLIKTRGQQVTLRCSPKSGHDTVSWYQQALGQGPQFIFQYYEEEERQRGNFPDRFSGHQFPNYSSELNVNALLLGDSALYLCASTNYRTLTGELFFGEGSRLTVL.

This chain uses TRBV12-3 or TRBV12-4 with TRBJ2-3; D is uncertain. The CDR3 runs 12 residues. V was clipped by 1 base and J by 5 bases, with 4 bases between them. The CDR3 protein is CASSLGVDTQYF. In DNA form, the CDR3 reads TGTGCCAGCAGTTTAGGCGTAGATACGCAGTATTTT.

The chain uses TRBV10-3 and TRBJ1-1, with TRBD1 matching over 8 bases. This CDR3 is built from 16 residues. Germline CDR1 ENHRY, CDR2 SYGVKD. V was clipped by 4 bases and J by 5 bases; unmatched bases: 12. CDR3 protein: CAISGSQGGGRTEAFF. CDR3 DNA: TGTGCCATCAGTGGGTCACAGGGGGGGGGACGGACTGAAGCTTTCTTT.

The CDR3 reads CASSRAGGNEKLFF. The CDR3 DNA reads TGTGCCAGTAGTCGCGCAGGGGGTAATGAAAAACTGTTTTTT. The chain couples TRBV19 to TRBJ1-4; 7 positions agree with TRBD1. Trimming cost V 5 bases and J 4 bases; bases outside gene matches: 4. CDR1 LNHDA and CDR2 SQIVND come from the germline V gene (reference sequence). The CDR3 contains 14 residues.

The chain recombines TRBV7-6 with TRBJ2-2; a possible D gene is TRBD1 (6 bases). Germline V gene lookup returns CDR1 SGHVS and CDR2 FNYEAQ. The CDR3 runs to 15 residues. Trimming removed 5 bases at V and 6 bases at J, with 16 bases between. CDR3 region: CASSPDAGASGELFF. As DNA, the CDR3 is TGTGCCAGCAGCCCCGATGCAGGGGCGTCCGGGGAGCTGTTTTTT.

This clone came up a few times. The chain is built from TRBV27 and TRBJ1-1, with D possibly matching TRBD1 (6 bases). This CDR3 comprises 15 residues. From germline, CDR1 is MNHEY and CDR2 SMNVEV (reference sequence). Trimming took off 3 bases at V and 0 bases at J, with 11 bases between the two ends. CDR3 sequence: CASSFGGLMNTEAFF. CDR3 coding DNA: TGTGCCAGCAGTTTCGGGGGGCTTATGAACACTGAAGCTTTCTTT.

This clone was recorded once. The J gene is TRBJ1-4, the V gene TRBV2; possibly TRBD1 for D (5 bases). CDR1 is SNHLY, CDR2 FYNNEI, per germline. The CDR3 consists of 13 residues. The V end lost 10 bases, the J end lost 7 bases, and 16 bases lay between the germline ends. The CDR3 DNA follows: TGTGCCACCCGAGGCAGGGAGGCTGAAAAACTGTTTTTT. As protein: CATRGREAEKLFF.

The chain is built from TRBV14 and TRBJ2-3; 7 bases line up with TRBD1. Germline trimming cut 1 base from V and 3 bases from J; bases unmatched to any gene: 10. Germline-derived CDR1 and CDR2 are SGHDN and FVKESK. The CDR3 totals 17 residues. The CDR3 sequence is CASSQGYRGRRTDTQYF. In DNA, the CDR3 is TGTGCCAGCAGCCAAGGGTACAGGGGCCGGAGAACAGATACGCAGTATTTT.

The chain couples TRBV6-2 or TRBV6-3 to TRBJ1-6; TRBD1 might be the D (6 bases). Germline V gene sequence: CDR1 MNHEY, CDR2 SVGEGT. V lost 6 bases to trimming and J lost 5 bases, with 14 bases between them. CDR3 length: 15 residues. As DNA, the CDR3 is TGTGCCAGCAGCCGCAGGGGCGCGGATAATTCACCCCTCCACTTT. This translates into CASSRRGADNSPLHF.

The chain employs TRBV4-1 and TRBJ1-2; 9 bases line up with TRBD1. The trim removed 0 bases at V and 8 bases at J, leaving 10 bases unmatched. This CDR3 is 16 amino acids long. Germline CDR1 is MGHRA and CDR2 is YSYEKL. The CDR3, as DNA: TGCGCCAGCAGCCAAGATCCCCTACAGGGGGCTTGGGGCTACACCTTC. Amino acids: CASSQDPLQGAWGYTF.

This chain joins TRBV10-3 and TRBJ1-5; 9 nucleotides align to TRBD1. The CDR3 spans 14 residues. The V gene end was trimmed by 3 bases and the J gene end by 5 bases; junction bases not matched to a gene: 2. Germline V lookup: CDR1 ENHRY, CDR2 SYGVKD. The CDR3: CAISDRQGDQPQHF. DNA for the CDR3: TGTGCCATCAGTGATCGACAGGGGGATCAGCCCCAGCATTTT.

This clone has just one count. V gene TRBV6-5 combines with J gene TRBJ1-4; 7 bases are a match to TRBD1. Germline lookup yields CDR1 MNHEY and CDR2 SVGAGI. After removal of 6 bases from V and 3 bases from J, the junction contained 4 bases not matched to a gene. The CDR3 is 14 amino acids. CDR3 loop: CASRTGPANEKLFF. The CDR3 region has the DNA TGTGCCAGCAGGACAGGGCCGGCTAATGAAAAACTGTTTTTT.

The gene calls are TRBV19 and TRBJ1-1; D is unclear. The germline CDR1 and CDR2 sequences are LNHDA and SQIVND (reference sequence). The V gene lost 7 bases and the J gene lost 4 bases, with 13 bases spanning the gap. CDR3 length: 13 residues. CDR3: CASTLDAGTEAFF. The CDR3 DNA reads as TGTGCCAGTACCCTAGACGCGGGCACTGAAGCTTTCTTT. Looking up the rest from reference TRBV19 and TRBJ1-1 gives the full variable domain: DGGITQSPKYLFRKEGQNVTLSCEQNLNHDAMYWYRQDPGQGLRLIYYSQIVNDFQKGDIAEGYSVSREKKESFPLTVTSAQKNPTAFYLCASTLDAGTEAFFGQGTRLTVV.

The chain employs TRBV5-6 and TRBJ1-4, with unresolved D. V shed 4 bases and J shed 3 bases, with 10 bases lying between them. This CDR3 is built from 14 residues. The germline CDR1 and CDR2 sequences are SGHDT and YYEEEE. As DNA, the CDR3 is TGTGCCAGCAGCCGAGGGCAGGCTAATGAAAAACTGTTTTTT. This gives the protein CASSRGQANEKLFF.

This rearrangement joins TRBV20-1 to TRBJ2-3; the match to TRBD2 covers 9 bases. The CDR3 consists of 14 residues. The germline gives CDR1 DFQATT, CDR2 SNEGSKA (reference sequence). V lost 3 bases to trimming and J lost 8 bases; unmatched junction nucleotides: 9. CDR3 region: CSASGAGGPSTQYF. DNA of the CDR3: TGCAGTGCTAGTGGGGCGGGGGGGCCTAGTACGCAGTATTTT.

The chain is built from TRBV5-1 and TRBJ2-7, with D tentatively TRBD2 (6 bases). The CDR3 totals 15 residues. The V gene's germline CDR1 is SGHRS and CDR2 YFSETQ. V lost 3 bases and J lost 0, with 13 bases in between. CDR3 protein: CASSSGLLSSYEQYF. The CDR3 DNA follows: TGCGCCAGCAGCTCGGGACTCCTGAGCTCCTACGAGCAGTACTTC.

The CDR3 here is CASSSGSNEQFF. In nucleotides, the CDR3 is TGTGCCAGCAGCTCGGGTTCCAATGAGCAGTTCTTC. The chain employs TRBV11-2 and TRBJ2-1; D remains ambiguous. The germline V gene encodes CDR1 SGHAT and CDR2 FQNNGV. V gave up 4 bases and J gave up 6 bases, with 7 bases separating them. The CDR3 is 12 amino acids. Complete variable domain (other parts from reference TRBV11-2 and TRBJ2-1): EAGVAQSPRYKIIEKRQSVAFWCNPISGHATLYWYQQILGQGPKLLIQFQNNGVVDDSQLPKDRFSAERLKGVDSTLKIQPAKLEDSAVYLCASSSGSNEQFFGPGTRLTVL.

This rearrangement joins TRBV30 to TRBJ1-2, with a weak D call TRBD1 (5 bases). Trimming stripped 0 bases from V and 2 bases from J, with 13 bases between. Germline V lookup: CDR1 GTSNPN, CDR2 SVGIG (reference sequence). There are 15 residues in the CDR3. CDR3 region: CAWSVLGAANYGYTF. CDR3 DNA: TGTGCCTGGAGTGTGCTTGGGGCAGCGAACTATGGCTACACCTTC.

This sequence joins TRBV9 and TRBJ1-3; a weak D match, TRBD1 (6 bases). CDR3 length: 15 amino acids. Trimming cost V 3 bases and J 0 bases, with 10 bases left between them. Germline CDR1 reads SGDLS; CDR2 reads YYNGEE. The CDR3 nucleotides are TGTGCCAGCAGCGGCACAGGGACCTCTGGAAACACCATATATTTT. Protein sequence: CASSGTGTSGNTIYF.

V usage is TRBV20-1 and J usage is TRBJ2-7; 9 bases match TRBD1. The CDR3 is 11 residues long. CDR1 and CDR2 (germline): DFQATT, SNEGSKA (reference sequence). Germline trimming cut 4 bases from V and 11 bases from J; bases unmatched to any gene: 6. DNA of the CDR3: TGCAGTGCTAATGGGAGGGACAGGGAGTACTTC. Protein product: CSANGRDREYF.

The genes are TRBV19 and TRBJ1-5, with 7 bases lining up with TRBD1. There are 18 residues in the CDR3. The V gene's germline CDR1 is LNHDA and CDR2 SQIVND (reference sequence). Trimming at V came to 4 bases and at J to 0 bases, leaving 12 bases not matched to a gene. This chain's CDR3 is CASSTGQALYYSNQPQHF. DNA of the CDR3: TGTGCCAGTAGTACCGGACAGGCCCTTTATTATAGCAATCAGCCCCAGCATTTT.

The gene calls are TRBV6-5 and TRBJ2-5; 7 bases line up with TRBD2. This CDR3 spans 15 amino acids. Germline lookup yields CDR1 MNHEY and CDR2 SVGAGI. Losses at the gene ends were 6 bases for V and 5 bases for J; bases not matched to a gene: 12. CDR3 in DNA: TGTGCCAGCAGACAAAGGACACTGGGGGGGGAGACCCAGTACTTC. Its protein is CASRQRTLGGETQYF.

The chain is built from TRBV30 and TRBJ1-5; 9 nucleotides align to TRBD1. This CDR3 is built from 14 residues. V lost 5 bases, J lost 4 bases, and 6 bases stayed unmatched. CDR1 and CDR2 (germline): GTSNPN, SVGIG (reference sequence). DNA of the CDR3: TGTGCCTGGTCGGACAGGGGAGGTAATCAGCCCCAGCATTTT. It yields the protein CAWSDRGGNQPQHF.

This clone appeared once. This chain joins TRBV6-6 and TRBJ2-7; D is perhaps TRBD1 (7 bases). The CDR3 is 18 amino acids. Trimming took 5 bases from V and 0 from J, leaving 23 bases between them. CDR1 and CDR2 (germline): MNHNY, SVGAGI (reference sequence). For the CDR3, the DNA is TGTGCCAGCAGTCGAATATTTGCCAAGGAGGGGGCCTCCTACGAGCAGTACTTC. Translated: CASSRIFAKEGASYEQYF.

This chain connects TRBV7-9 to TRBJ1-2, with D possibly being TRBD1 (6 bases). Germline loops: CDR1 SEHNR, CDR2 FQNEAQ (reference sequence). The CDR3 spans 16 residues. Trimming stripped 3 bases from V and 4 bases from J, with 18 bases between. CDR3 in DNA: TGTGCCAGCAGCTTGAATGGGGTTTTGGACAGCTATGGCTACACCTTC. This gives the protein CASSLNGVLDSYGYTF.

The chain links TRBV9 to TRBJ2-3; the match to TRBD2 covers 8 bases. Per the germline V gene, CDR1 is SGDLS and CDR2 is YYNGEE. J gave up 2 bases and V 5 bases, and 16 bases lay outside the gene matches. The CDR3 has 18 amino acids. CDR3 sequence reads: CASRGPSSFGGDTDTQYF. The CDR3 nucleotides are TGTGCCAGCAGAGGACCCTCCTCATTCGGGGGGGACACAGATACGCAGTATTTT.

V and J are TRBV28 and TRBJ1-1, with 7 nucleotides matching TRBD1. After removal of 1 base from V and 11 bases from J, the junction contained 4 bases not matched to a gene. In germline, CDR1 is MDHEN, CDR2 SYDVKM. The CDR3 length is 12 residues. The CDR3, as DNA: TGTGCCAGCAGTTTATCGCAGGGGGAGGCTTTCTTT. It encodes CASSLSQGEAFF.

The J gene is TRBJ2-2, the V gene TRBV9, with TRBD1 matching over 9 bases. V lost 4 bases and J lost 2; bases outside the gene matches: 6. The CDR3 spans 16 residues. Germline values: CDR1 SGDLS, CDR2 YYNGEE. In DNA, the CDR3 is TGTGCCAGCAGCCCCCAGGGACAGGGCAACACCGGGGAGCTGTTTTTT. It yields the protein CASSPQGQGNTGELFF.

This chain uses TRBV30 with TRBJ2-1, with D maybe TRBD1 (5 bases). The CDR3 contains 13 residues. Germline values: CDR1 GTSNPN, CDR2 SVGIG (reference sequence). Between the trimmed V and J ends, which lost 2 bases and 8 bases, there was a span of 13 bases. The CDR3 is CAWSSWGWDEQFF. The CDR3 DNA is TGTGCCTGGAGTTCCTGGGGCTGGGATGAGCAGTTCTTC.